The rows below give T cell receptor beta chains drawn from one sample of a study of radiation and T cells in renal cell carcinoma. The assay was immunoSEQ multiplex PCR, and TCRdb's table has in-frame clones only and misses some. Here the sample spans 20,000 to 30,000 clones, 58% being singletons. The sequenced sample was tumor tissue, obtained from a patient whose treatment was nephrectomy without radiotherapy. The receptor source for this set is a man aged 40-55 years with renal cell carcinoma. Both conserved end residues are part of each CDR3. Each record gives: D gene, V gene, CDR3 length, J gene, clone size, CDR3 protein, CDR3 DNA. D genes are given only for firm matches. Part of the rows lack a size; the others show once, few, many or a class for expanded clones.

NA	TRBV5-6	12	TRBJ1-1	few	CASSLRGAEAFF	TGTGCCAGCAGCTTGAGAGGGGCTGAAGCTTTCTTT
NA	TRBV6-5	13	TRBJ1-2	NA	CASSYSREGGYTF	TGTGCCAGCAGTTACTCGAGGGAGGGGGGCTACACCTTC
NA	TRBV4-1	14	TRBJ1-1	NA	CASSQDRRDTEAFF	TGCGCCAGCAGCCAAGATCGAAGGGACACTGAAGCTTTCTTT
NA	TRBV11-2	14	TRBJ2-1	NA	CASSLDRLTNEQFF	TGTGCCAGCAGCTTAGACCGTCTTACCAATGAGCAGTTCTTC
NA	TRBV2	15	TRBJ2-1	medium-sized	CASSESGGADREQFF	TGTGCCAGCAGTGAGTCTGGGGGGGCCGATCGTGAGCAGTTCTTC
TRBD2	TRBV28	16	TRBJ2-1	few	CASSLPGTSGYNEQFF	TGTGCCAGCAGTTTGCCCGGGACTAGCGGTTACAATGAGCAGTTCTTC
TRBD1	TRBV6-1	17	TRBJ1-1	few	CAIREGTAEYMNTEAFF	TGTGCCATCAGGGAAGGGACAGCAGAATACATGAACACTGAAGCTTTCTTT
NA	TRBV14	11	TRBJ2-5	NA	CASSLQETQYF	TGTGCCAGCAGCCTACAAGAGACCCAGTACTTC
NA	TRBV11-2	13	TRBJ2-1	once	CASSLVSGNEQFF	TGTGCCAGCAGCTTAGTATCGGGCAATGAGCAGTTCTTC
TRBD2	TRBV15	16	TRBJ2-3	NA	CATSREGTRPTDTQYF	TGTGCCACCAGCAGGGAAGGGACTAGGCCTACGGATACGCAGTATTTT
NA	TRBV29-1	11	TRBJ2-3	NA	CSVHDPDTQYF	TGCAGCGTTCACGACCCAGATACGCAGTATTTT
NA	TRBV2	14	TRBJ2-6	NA	CASAVASGANVLTF	TGTGCCAGCGCCGTCGCATCCGGGGCCAACGTCCTGACTTTC
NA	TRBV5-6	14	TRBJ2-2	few	CASNVGTLTGELFF	TGTGCCAGCAACGTTGGGACACTCACCGGGGAGCTGTTTTTT
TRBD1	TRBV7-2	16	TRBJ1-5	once	CASSPRTGALNQPQHF	TGTGCCAGCAGCCCTAGGACAGGGGCCCTAAATCAGCCCCAGCATTTT
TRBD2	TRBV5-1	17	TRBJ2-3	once	CASSLVTGRADTDTQYF	TGCGCCAGCAGCTTGGTGACCGGGAGGGCCGACACAGATACGCAGTATTTT
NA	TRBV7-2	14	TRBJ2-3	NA	CASSFAVNKDTQYF	TGTGCCAGCAGCTTCGCGGTGAATAAAGATACGCAGTATTTT
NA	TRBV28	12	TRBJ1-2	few	CASSFQDYGYTF	TGTGCCAGCAGTTTCCAGGACTATGGCTACACCTTC
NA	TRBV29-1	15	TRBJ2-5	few	CSVGEVGGQQETQYF	TGCAGCGTGGGTGAGGTCGGGGGCCAACAAGAGACCCAGTACTTC
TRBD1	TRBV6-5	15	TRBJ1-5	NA	CASSPFRGEEQPQHF	TGTGCCAGCAGTCCTTTCAGGGGGGAAGAGCAGCCCCAGCATTTT
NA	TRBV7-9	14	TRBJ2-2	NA	CASSSVGRTGELFF	TGTGCCAGCAGCTCCGTTGGTCGGACCGGGGAGCTGTTTTTT
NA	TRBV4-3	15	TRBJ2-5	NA	CASSQGHGTAETQYF	TGCGCCAGCAGCCAAGGCCACGGTACCGCAGAGACCCAGTACTTC
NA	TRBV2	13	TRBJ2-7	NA	CASSVERFYEQYF	TGTGCCAGCAGTGTGGAAAGGTTCTACGAGCAGTACTTC
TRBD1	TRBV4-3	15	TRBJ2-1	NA	CASSQGDSDYNEQFF	TGCGCCAGCAGCCAAGGGGACAGCGATTACAATGAGCAGTTCTTC
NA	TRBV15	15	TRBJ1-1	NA	CATSRDRQGYTEAFF	TGTGCCACCAGCAGAGATCGGCAGGGATACACTGAAGCTTTCTTT
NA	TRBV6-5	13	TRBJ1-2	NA	CASSYGQGRGYTF	TGTGCCAGCAGTTACGGGCAGGGACGGGGCTACACCTTC
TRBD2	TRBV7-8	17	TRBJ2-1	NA	CASSLGATSGRLDEQFF	TGTGCCAGCAGCTTAGGAGCTACTAGCGGGAGGTTGGATGAGCAGTTCTTC
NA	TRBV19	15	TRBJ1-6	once	CASRDGQIYNSPLHF	TGTGCCAGTAGGGACGGACAGATATATAATTCACCCCTCCACTTT
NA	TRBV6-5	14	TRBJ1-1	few	CASSLRGGRTEAFF	TGTGCCAGCAGTTTACGGGGCGGACGCACTGAAGCTTTCTTT
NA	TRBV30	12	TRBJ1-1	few	CACLGVNTEAFF	TGTGCCTGCCTAGGGGTGAACACTGAAGCTTTCTTT
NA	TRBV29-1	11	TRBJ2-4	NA	CSVDYKNIQYF	TGCAGCGTGGACTACAAAAACATTCAGTACTTC
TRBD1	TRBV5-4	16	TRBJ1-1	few	CASSRRGDRARTEAFF	TGTGCCAGCAGCCGCCGGGGGGACAGGGCCCGCACTGAAGCTTTCTTT
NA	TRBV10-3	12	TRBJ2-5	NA	CAISGTQETQYF	TGTGCCATCAGTGGGACTCAAGAGACCCAGTACTTC
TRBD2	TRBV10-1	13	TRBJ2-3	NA	CASRRSGGDTQYF	TGCGCCAGCAGGAGATCCGGGGGGGATACGCAGTATTTT
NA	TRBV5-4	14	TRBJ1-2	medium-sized	CASSLDLRDGGYTF	TGTGCCAGCAGCTTGGATTTAAGGGATGGAGGCTACACCTTC
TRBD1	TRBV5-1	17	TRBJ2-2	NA	CASSSPIRTGETGELFF	TGCGCCAGCAGCTCGCCAATTAGGACAGGGGAAACCGGGGAGCTGTTTTTT
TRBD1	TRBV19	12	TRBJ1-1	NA	CASNRAGGEAFF	TGTGCCAGTAATCGGGCAGGGGGTGAAGCTTTCTTT
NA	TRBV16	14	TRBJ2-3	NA	CASSQSYRTDTQYF	TGTGCCAGCAGCCAATCGTACCGCACAGATACGCAGTATTTT
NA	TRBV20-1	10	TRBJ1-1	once	CSARHTEAFF	TGCAGTGCTAGGCACACTGAAGCTTTCTTT
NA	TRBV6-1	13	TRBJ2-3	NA	CASKMGSTDTQYF	TGTGCCAGCAAAATGGGGAGCACAGATACGCAGTATTTT
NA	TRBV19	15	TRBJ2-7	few	CASSNSGTPRDEQYF	TGTGCCAGTAGTAATAGTGGGACTCCGAGGGACGAGCAGTACTTC